A selection of T cell receptor beta chains follows, all from one sample in a study of blood T cell repertoires in COVID-19. Clones were read by immunoSEQ multiplex PCR, and TCRdb kept only the in-frame ones, dropping some. Here the sample spans about 130,000 clones, about 81% being singletons. The sample was peripheral blood. These receptor sequences come from a woman between 50 and 59 years old with acute or convalescent COVID-19. The CDR3 runs from the conserved cysteine through the conserved F or W. D genes are given only for firm matches. A row's size may be missing; if present it is once, few, many or a size class.

cdr3_aa cdr3_nt j_call clone_size v_call d_call
CASSLGAGPYEQYF TGTGCCAGCAGCTTAGGGGCAGGGCCCTACGAGCAGTACTTC TRBJ2-7 NA TRBV7-9 NA
CASRGIAGLLTDTQYF TGTGCCAGCAGAGGCATAGCGGGACTTTTGACAGATACGCAGTATTTT TRBJ2-3 NA TRBV27 TRBD2
CASSIVSPRGLISNQPQHF TGTGCCAGTAGTATAGTTTCCCCTAGGGGACTTATTAGCAATCAGCCCCAGCATTTT TRBJ1-5 NA TRBV19 NA
CASSLFRGQETQYF TGCGCCAGCAGCTTGTTCCGGGGGCAAGAGACCCAGTACTTC TRBJ2-5 NA TRBV5-1 NA
CASRTGTGGYGYTF TGTGCCAGCAGGACAGGGACAGGGGGATATGGCTACACCTTC TRBJ1-2 NA TRBV2 TRBD1
CASSNRATGSNSPLHF TGTGCCAGCAGCAACCGGGCGACAGGGAGCAATTCACCCCTCCACTTT TRBJ1-6 NA TRBV5-4 TRBD1
CASSTLAYGYTF TGTGCCAGCAGCACGTTGGCCTATGGCTACACCTTC TRBJ1-2 NA TRBV28 NA
CASSPQTGVAKNIQYF TGCGCCAGCAGCCCACAGACAGGGGTGGCCAAAAACATTCAGTACTTC TRBJ2-4 NA TRBV5-1 TRBD1
CASSEAAVNTGELFF TGTGCCAGCAGTGAAGCAGCTGTGAACACCGGGGAGCTGTTTTTT TRBJ2-2 NA TRBV2 NA
CASSPRQGAGSPLHF TGTGCCAGCAGCCCGAGACAGGGGGCGGGTTCACCCCTCCACTTT TRBJ1-6 once TRBV11-2 TRBD1
CASSLLGPYEQYF TGTGCCAGCAGTTTACTAGGTCCCTACGAGCAGTACTTC TRBJ2-7 NA TRBV12-3/TRBV12-4 NA
CASSEGSGGQETQYF TGCGCCAGCAGTGAGGGGTCGGGAGGACAAGAGACCCAGTACTTC TRBJ2-5 NA TRBV10-1 TRBD2
CASRPGTVADTQYF TGTGCCAGCAGGCCCGGGACAGTCGCAGATACGCAGTATTTT TRBJ2-3 NA TRBV28 TRBD1
CAISETGTLNTEAFF TGTGCCATCAGTGAGACCGGGACACTGAACACTGAAGCTTTCTTT TRBJ1-1 NA TRBV10-3 NA
CASSGDSPTDTQYF TGTGCCAGCAGTGGGGACAGCCCCACAGATACGCAGTATTTT TRBJ2-3 NA TRBV2 TRBD1
CASSQRLAGDGEQYF TGTGCCAGCAGCCAACGACTAGCGGGAGATGGAGAGCAGTACTTC TRBJ2-7 NA TRBV5-5 TRBD2
CASSSNRGNTEAFF TGTGCCAGCAGCTCGAATAGGGGGAACACTGAAGCTTTCTTT TRBJ1-1 once TRBV13 NA
CASSVADTQYF TGTGCCAGCAGCGTCGCAGATACGCAGTATTTT TRBJ2-3 NA TRBV9 NA
CASIEGAGNQPQHF TGTGCCAGCATTGAAGGTGCGGGCAATCAGCCCCAGCATTTT TRBJ1-5 NA TRBV6-1 NA
CASQLQGQETQYF TGCGCCAGCCAATTACAGGGGCAAGAGACCCAGTACTTC TRBJ2-5 NA TRBV5-1 TRBD1
CASSSRGVDRPSGYTF TGTGCCAGCAGCTCACGAGGGGTTGACAGGCCGTCTGGCTACACCTTC TRBJ1-2 NA TRBV7-6 NA
CASSPPGGGTAYGYTF TGTGCCAGTAGTCCGCCCGGTGGGGGGACGGCTTATGGCTACACCTTC TRBJ1-2 few TRBV19 NA
CASRGRELNTEAFF TGTGCCAGCAGGGGACGGGAGTTGAACACTGAAGCTTTCTTT TRBJ1-1 NA TRBV28 NA
CASTETGQPFPQFF TGTGCCAGCACCGAAACGGGACAGCCCTTCCCGCAGTTCTTC TRBJ2-1 NA TRBV2 TRBD1
CASSMTGGHYGYTF TGTGCCAGCAGTATGACAGGGGGCCACTATGGCTACACCTTC TRBJ1-2 NA TRBV27 TRBD1
CASSRESGNTIYF TGTGCCAGCAGTAGGGAGTCTGGAAACACCATATATTTT TRBJ1-3 NA TRBV6-5 NA
CASSQVGRGSGNTIYF TGTGCCAGCAGCCAAGTCGGCAGGGGCTCTGGAAACACCATATATTTT TRBJ1-3 NA TRBV3-1/TRBV3-2 NA
CASSLRTSTRNEQFF TGTGCCAGCAGCTTACGCACTTCTACCCGGAATGAGCAGTTCTTC TRBJ2-1 once TRBV7-6 NA
CASSKTGQGNYGYTF TGTGCCAGCAGCAAAACGGGACAGGGGAACTATGGCTACACCTTC TRBJ1-2 NA TRBV9 TRBD1
CATSRVVGSNYGYTF TGTGCCACCAGCAGAGTGGTGGGCTCCAACTATGGCTACACCTTC TRBJ1-2 NA TRBV15 NA
CASSPLAIFEKLFF TGTGCCAGCAGTCCCCTGGCAATTTTTGAAAAACTGTTTTTT TRBJ1-4 NA TRBV2 NA
CATTLGGSNEQFF TGTGCCACCACACTGGGGGGGTCCAATGAGCAGTTCTTC TRBJ2-1 NA TRBV19 TRBD2
CASSSRDTKNIQYF TGTGCCAGTAGTTCCCGGGACACGAAAAACATTCAGTACTTC TRBJ2-4 NA TRBV19 NA
CASSPAQGAGKNIQYF TGTGCCAGCAGCCCGGCACAGGGGGCCGGCAAAAACATTCAGTACTTC TRBJ2-4 once TRBV7-9 TRBD1
CASSYSSVPTYEQYF TGTGCCAGCAGTTACTCCTCGGTTCCAACCTACGAGCAGTACTTC TRBJ2-7 NA TRBV6-5 NA
CASSLSGRVGDTEAFF TGTGCCAGCAGTTTATCGGGGAGGGTGGGGGACACTGAAGCTTTCTTT TRBJ1-1 NA TRBV27 NA
CASHFGGSGANVLTF TGTGCCAGCCACTTCGGGGGGTCTGGGGCCAACGTCCTGACTTTC TRBJ2-6 NA TRBV6-5 TRBD2
CASSQGTGPEAFF TGTGCCAGCAGCCAAGGGACAGGACCTGAAGCTTTCTTT TRBJ1-1 NA TRBV6-6 TRBD1
CASSLVESEAFF TGTGCCAGCAGCTTAGTCGAGTCTGAAGCTTTCTTT TRBJ1-1 NA TRBV7-8 NA
CAISSGNPNYGYTF TGTGCCATCAGCTCGGGGAACCCCAACTATGGCTACACCTTC TRBJ1-2 many TRBV10-3 NA
CATSGPQGELPPPLHF TGTGCCACCAGTGGCCCCCAGGGGGAGCTACCCCCACCCCTCCACTTT TRBJ1-6 NA TRBV24-1 TRBD1
CASSQVAAGVYEQYF TGCGCCAGCAGCCAAGTTGCAGCGGGGGTCTACGAGCAGTACTTC TRBJ2-7 once TRBV4-1 TRBD2
CASSQTTGTLANQPQHF TGTGCCAGCAGCCAGACGACAGGGACTCTAGCAAATCAGCCCCAGCATTTT TRBJ1-5 once TRBV14 TRBD1
CASNRAVESTGELFF TGTGCCAGCAACAGGGCGGTAGAATCCACCGGGGAGCTGTTTTTT TRBJ2-2 NA TRBV2 NA
CASSFGTGSYNEQFF TGTGCCAGCAGTTTTGGGACAGGGTCCTACAATGAGCAGTTCTTC TRBJ2-1 NA TRBV27 TRBD1
CASIWGREAFF TGTGCCAGTATTTGGGGGCGTGAAGCTTTCTTT TRBJ1-1 once TRBV19 NA
CASSSTGSNSPLHF TGTGCCAGCAGCTCGACAGGCTCTAATTCACCCCTCCACTTT TRBJ1-6 few TRBV5-4 NA
CASSDRAGVGAFF TGCGCCAGCAGCGACCGCGCGGGTGTGGGGGCTTTCTTT TRBJ1-1 few TRBV5-1 NA
CASSQSLNTEAFF TGTGCCAGCAGCCAATCATTGAACACTGAAGCTTTCTTT TRBJ1-1 NA TRBV14 NA
CASSEKFRQGLSGNTIYF TGTGCCAGCAGTGAAAAATTCAGACAGGGATTGTCTGGAAACACCATATATTTT TRBJ1-3 NA TRBV6-1 TRBD1